Below, 2 T cell receptor beta chains from the same sample are listed, as sequenced in a study of CD8 T cells in Susac syndrome (dated by TCRdb to the late 2010s). The library relied on the immunoSEQ multiplex PCR assay. RNA was extracted using the RNeasy kit, and about 0.5 to 1 ug of the RNA was reverse transcribed with random hexamers. The public sequencing data were trimmed at Q25 with fastp and processed into clonotypes with MiXCR by TCRdb, which kept only in-frame beta chains. Each CDR3 protein appears once, grouped with its most common genes and DNA. The sample table records about 84,000 distinct CDR3 sequences; about 95% of these occur just once. Roughly 0.44% of the sample is in the top ten clones. The sequencing sample was made of CD8+ T cells from PBMCs. The receptor source for this set is a human donor with Susac syndrome.

The chain carries TRBV6-5 and TRBJ2-5, with a possible D match to TRBD1 (6 bases). The CDR3 spans 14 residues. Per germline, CDR1 MNHEY and CDR2 SVGAGI. The germline V and J ends were trimmed by 2 bases and 4 bases, with 11 bases remaining between them. The CDR3 sequence: CASSYTQGRETQYF. CDR3 DNA: TGTGCCAGCAGTTACACCCAGGGGCGAGAGACCCAGTACTTC.

The chain joins TRBV5-6 to TRBJ2-1; no firm D call. The ends were cut back, 1 base at V and 0 bases at J, with 8 bases in the middle. Germline V gene lookup returns CDR1 SGHDT and CDR2 YYEEEE. CDR3 length equals 15 residues. For the CDR3, the DNA is TGTGCCAGCAGCTTGCGGAGAAGCTCCTACAATGAGCAGTTCTTC. Translated: CASSLRRSSYNEQFF.